This paragraph covers one T cell receptor beta chain sequence. Its antigen is currently unknown. This specimen belongs to a study of monozygotic twins with inflammatory bowel disease. Findings of the study overall: IBD patients shared fewer clonotypes with other individuals than healthy twins, especially patients with disease activity signs.

Per-sample cDNA came from eight separate reactions. The UMIs contained a 6-nucleotide sample barcode. They were added by template switching during cDNA synthesis. TCRdb re-called the 5' RACE reads and gives one entry per CDR3 protein, without DNA. The data include approximately 300,000 distinct CDR3 sequences; the top ten clones carry more than 4.5%. Per germline, CDR1 MNHEY and CDR2 SVGEGT. The CDR3 runs 15 residues. The template was total RNA from whole blood, with no T cell sorting. The rearrangement uses TRBV6-2 or TRBV6-3 and TRBJ2-5; the D call of TRBD2 rests on TCRdb alone, since no DNA is present to check it. The clonotype comes from a human donor with ulcerative colitis or Crohn's disease, or a healthy co-twin of an affected twin (not recorded which). Material for sequencing was blood. CDR3 residues: CASTLPTARIGTQYF.